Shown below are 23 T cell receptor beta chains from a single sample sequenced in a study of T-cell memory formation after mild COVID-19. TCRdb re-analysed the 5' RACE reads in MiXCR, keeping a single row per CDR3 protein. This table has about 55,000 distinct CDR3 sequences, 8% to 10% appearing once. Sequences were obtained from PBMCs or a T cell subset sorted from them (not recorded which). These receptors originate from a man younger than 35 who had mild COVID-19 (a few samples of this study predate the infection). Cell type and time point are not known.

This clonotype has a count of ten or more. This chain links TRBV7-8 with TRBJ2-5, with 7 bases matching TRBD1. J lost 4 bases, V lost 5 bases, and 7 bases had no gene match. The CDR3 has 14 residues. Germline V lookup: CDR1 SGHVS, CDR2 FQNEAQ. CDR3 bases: TGTGCCAGCAGCGACCGGACAGGTAGAGAGACCCAGTACTTC. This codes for CASSDRTGRETQYF.

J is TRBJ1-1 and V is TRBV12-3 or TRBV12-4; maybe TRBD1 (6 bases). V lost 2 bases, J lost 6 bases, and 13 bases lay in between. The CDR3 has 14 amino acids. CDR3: CASSLQGFNAEAFF. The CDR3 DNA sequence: TGTGCCAGCAGTTTACAGGGGTTTAACGCTGAAGCTTTCTTT.

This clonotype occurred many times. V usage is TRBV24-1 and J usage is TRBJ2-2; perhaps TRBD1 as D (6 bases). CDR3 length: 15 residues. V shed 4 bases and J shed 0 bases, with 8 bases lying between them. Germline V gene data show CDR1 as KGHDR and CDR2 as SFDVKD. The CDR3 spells CATSDTGSNTGELFF. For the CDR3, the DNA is TGTGCCACCAGTGACACAGGGTCGAACACCGGGGAGCTGTTTTTT.

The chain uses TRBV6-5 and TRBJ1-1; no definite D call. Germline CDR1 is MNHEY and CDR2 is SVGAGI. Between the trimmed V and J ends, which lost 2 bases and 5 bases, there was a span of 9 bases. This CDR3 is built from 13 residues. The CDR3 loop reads CASSYGTGTEAFF. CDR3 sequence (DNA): TGTGCCAGCAGTTACGGAACGGGGACTGAAGCTTTCTTT.

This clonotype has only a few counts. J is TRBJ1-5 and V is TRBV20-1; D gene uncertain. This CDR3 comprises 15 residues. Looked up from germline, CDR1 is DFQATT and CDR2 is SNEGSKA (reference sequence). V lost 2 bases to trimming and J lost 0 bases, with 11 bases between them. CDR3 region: CSARTLGNSNQPQHF. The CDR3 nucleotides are TGCAGTGCTAGAACCCTAGGAAATAGCAATCAGCCCCAGCATTTT.

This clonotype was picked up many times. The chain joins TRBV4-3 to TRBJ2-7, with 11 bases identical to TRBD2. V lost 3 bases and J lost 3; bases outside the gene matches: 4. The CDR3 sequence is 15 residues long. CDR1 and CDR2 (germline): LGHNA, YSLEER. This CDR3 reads CASSHSGLAGYEQYF. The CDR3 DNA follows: TGCGCCAGCAGCCATTCAGGACTAGCGGGCTACGAGCAGTACTTC.

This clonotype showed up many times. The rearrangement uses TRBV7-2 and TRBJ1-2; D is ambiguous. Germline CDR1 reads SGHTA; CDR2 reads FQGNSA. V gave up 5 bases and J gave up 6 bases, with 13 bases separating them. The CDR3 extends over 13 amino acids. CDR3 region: CASSPTPQDGYTF. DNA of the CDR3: TGTGCCAGCAGCCCTACCCCCCAGGATGGCTACACCTTC.

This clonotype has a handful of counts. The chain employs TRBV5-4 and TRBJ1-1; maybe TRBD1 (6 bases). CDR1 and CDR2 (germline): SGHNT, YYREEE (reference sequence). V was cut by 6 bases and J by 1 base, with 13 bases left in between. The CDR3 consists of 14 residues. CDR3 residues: CASTLGQRNTEAFF. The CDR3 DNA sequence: TGTGCCAGCACCCTTGGACAGAGGAACACTGAAGCTTTCTTT.

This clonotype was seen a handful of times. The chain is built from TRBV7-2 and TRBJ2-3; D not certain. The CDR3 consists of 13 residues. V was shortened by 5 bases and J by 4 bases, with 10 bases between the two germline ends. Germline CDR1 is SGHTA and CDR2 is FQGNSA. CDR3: CASSPYSADTQYF. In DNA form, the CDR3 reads TGTGCCAGCAGCCCCTACTCGGCAGATACGCAGTATTTT.

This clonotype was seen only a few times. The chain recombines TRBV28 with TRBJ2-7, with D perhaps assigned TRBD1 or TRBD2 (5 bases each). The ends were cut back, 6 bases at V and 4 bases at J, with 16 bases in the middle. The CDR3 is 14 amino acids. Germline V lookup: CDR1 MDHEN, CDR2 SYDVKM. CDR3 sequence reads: CASSRGGSGYEQYV. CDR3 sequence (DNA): TGTGCCAGCAGCCGGGGCGGGTCGGGGTACGAGCAGTACGTC.

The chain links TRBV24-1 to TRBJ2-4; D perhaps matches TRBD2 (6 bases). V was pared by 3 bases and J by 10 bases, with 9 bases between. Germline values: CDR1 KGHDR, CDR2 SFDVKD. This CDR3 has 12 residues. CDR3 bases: TGTGCCACCAGTGATCCCCGGGAGATTCAGTACTTC. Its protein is CATSDPREIQYF.

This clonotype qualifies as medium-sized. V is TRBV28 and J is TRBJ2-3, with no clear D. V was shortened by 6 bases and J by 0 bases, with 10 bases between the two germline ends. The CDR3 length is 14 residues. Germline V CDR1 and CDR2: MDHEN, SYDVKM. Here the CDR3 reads CASSPESSTDTQYF. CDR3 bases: TGTGCCAGCAGCCCGGAGAGTAGCACAGATACGCAGTATTTT.

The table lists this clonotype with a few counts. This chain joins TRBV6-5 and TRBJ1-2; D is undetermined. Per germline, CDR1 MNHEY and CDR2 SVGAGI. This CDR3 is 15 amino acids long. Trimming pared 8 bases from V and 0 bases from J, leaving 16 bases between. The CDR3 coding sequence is TGTGCCAGCGGGCGGTCAGACGATCCTAACTATGGCTACACCTTC. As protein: CASGRSDDPNYGYTF.

Here the CDR3 DNA reads TGTGCCAGCACGGGAGACCGGTGGGCAGATACGCAGTATTTT. Translation gives CASTGDRWADTQYF. The J gene is TRBJ2-3, the V gene TRBV2; possible D gene TRBD2, 6 bases. CDR1 SNHLY and CDR2 FYNNEI come from the germline V gene. The V end lost 7 bases, the J end lost 4 bases, and 15 bases lay between the germline ends. This CDR3 is built from 14 residues.

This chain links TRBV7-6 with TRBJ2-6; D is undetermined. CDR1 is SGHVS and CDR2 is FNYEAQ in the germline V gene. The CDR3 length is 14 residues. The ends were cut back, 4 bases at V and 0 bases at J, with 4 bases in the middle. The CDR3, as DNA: TGTGCCAGCAGCTCGGTCTCTGGGGCCAACGTCCTGACTTTC. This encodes CASSSVSGANVLTF.

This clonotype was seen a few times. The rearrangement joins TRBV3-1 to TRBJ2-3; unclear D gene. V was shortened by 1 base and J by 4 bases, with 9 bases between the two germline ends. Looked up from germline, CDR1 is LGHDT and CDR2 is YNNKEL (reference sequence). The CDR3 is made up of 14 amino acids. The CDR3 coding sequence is TGTGCCAGCAGCCAAGGCTGGAAGGCAGATACGCAGTATTTT. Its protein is CASSQGWKADTQYF.

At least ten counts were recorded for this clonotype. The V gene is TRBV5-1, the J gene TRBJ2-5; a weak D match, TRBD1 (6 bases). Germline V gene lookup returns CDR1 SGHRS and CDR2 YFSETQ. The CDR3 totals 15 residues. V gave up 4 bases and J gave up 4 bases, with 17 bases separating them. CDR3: CASSTGTTGAETQYF. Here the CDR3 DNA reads TGCGCCAGCAGCACCGGGACAACCGGCGCAGAGACCCAGTACTTC.

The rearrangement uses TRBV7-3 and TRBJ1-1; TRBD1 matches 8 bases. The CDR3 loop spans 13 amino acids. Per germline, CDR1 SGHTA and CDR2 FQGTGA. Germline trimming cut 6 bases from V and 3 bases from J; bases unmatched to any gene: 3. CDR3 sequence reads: CASREQGDTEAFF. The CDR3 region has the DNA TGTGCCAGCAGGGAACAGGGGGACACTGAAGCTTTCTTT.

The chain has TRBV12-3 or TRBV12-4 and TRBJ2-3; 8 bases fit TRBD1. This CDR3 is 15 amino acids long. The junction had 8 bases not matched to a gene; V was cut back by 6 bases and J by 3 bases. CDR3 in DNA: TGTGCCAGCAGGCCCCAGGGGGCCCGGACAGATACGCAGTATTTT. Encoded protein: CASRPQGARTDTQYF.

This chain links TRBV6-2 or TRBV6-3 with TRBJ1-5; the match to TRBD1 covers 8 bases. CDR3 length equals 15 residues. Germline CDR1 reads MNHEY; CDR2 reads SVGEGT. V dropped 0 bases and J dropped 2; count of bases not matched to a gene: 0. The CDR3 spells CASSYSTGGNQPQHF. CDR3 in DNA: TGTGCCAGCAGTTACTCGACAGGGGGCAATCAGCCCCAGCATTTT.

DNA for the CDR3: TGCGCCAGCAGCTTCTCCGGGACAGGCAACGGGGAGCTGTTTTTT. Translated: CASSFSGTGNGELFF. The chain employs TRBV5-1 and TRBJ2-2; 8 bases line up with TRBD1. Per germline, CDR1 SGHRS and CDR2 YFSETQ. V lost 2 bases, J lost 7 bases, and 7 bases stayed unmatched. CDR3 length equals 15 residues.

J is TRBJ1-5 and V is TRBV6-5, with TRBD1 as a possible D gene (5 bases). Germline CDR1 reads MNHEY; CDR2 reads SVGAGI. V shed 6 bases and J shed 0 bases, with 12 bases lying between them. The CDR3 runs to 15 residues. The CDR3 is CASSQSGGSNQPQHF. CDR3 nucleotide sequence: TGTGCCAGCAGCCAGTCGGGGGGTAGCAATCAGCCCCAGCATTTT.

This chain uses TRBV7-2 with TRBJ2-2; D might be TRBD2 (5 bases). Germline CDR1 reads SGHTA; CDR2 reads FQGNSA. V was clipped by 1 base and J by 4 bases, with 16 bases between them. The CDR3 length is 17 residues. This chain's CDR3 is CASSLDSLAGGTGELFF. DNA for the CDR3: TGTGCCAGCAGCTTAGACTCGCTAGCAGGAGGCACCGGGGAGCTGTTTTTT.